The rows below give T cell receptor beta chains drawn from one sample of a study of identical twins. Each CDR3 protein is one row after TCRdb ran MiXCR on the 5' RACE reads. The sample records hundreds of thousands of distinct CDR3 sequences, 7.5% to 9.5% being singletons. These data were also filed under a second study, of yellow fever vaccine responses in identical twins.

The specimen was CD8+ T cells sorted from blood. The receptors were gathered from a woman under 30 in good health. CDR3s include the opening cysteine and the closing phenylalanine or tryptophan. Fields, in order: clone size, V gene, CDR3 protein. Size values are once, few and many counts, or a class for expanded clones, and some rows have none.

clone size: .; V gene: TRBV15; CDR3 protein: CATSRVGRDINSPLHF
clone size: few; V gene: TRBV28; CDR3 protein: CASAPRGLLDTQYF
clone size: many; V gene: TRBV9; CDR3 protein: CASSVSGQGNQPQHF
clone size: few; V gene: TRBV5-5; CDR3 protein: CASSSSGGPQETQYF
clone size: .; V gene: TRBV25-1; CDR3 protein: CASSSLEVYEQYF
clone size: few; V gene: TRBV6-2/TRBV6-3; CDR3 protein: CASSLGTGGKNIQYF
clone size: .; V gene: TRBV29-1; CDR3 protein: CSVELPGETQYF
clone size: many; V gene: TRBV6-2/TRBV6-3; CDR3 protein: CASTKDRGLNTGELFF
clone size: many; V gene: TRBV24-1; CDR3 protein: CATSDLPGTEAFF
clone size: many; V gene: TRBV10-3; CDR3 protein: CAISEQGTVNSPLHF
clone size: .; V gene: TRBV10-3; CDR3 protein: CAISDGGEAAFF
clone size: many; V gene: TRBV4-3; CDR3 protein: CASSQVASELEQFF
clone size: many; V gene: TRBV4-1; CDR3 protein: CASSQLPSPGPYEQYF
clone size: many; V gene: TRBV7-3; CDR3 protein: CASSITGGEYTEAFF
clone size: .; V gene: TRBV6-1; CDR3 protein: CASSGQPAANEQYF
clone size: .; V gene: TRBV7-9; CDR3 protein: CADTRREGPNEQFF
clone size: few; V gene: TRBV21-1; CDR3 protein: CASSKARKEGNQPQHF
clone size: few; V gene: TRBV19; CDR3 protein: CASSIVGGVYEQYF
clone size: few; V gene: TRBV11-2; CDR3 protein: CASSARQGTRYEQYF
clone size: few; V gene: TRBV4-3; CDR3 protein: CASSQDVEPGGETQYF
clone size: many; V gene: TRBV6-2/TRBV6-3; CDR3 protein: CASSYPVLAGDGDEQFF
clone size: many; V gene: TRBV24-1; CDR3 protein: CATSDFLAPEQYF
clone size: .; V gene: TRBV5-5; CDR3 protein: CASSLPSSWENEQFF
clone size: .; V gene: TRBV4-3; CDR3 protein: CASSQDGQGHTEAFF
clone size: few; V gene: TRBV6-5; CDR3 protein: CASGGGNTEAFF
clone size: many; V gene: TRBV4-3; CDR3 protein: CASSQDWQGAYEQYF
clone size: few; V gene: TRBV5-1; CDR3 protein: CASSSKRSSTDTQYF
clone size: .; V gene: TRBV27; CDR3 protein: CASSLTASGSTDTQYF
clone size: .; V gene: TRBV14; CDR3 protein: CASSQEGTRTQYF
clone size: .; V gene: TRBV4-1; CDR3 protein: CASSQDRGRLGQFF
clone size: few; V gene: TRBV19; CDR3 protein: CASIRDWEFF
clone size: many; V gene: TRBV12-3/TRBV12-4; CDR3 protein: CASSLASGGTEAFF
clone size: many; V gene: TRBV4-2; CDR3 protein: CASSQPVPIGETDTQYF
clone size: many; V gene: TRBV29-1; CDR3 protein: CSVEDPGRRSNTEAFF
clone size: .; V gene: TRBV7-9; CDR3 protein: CASSLEGYNTEAFF
clone size: .; V gene: TRBV19; CDR3 protein: CASSMGLAGGETQYF
clone size: .; V gene: TRBV7-9; CDR3 protein: CASSLRQVVDTEAFF
clone size: few; V gene: TRBV12-3/TRBV12-4; CDR3 protein: CASSHLRGGYTEAFF
clone size: few; V gene: TRBV19; CDR3 protein: CASSRSSLYQETQYF
clone size: many; V gene: TRBV5-1; CDR3 protein: CASSPSGSPSYEQYF
clone size: .; V gene: TRBV28; CDR3 protein: CASSLGTPGRYF
clone size: few; V gene: TRBV6-2/TRBV6-3; CDR3 protein: CASRPPESFYEQYF
clone size: .; V gene: TRBV19; CDR3 protein: CASSMVPHNEQFF
clone size: many; V gene: TRBV6-6; CDR3 protein: CASTRTEEGGGWETQYF
clone size: many; V gene: TRBV4-1; CDR3 protein: CASSQGTGNTYEQYF
clone size: many; V gene: TRBV21-1; CDR3 protein: CASSTPQAYNSPLHF
clone size: few; V gene: TRBV10-3; CDR3 protein: CAISTEAGRLETQYF
clone size: many; V gene: TRBV5-1; CDR3 protein: CASSDTTGHLGPYEQYF
clone size: many; V gene: TRBV27; CDR3 protein: CASSSSGTGVNQPQHF
clone size: .; V gene: TRBV7-3; CDR3 protein: CASSPGDPAIGELSF